The 28 T cell receptor beta chains given below trace back to one sample, sequenced in a study of OX40 agonist ivuxolimab in advanced cancers. Assay: immunoSEQ multiplex PCR; the TCRdb copy retains only in-frame clones and omits some. Among tens of thousands of clones listed, about 91% were seen once. The sequences come from CD4+ or CD8+ T cells sorted from blood, collected in a trial of the OX40 agonist ivuxolimab. The receptor source for this set is an adult with an advanced solid tumor such as melanoma, head and neck, liver or kidney cancer.

V is TRBV10-1 and J is TRBJ2-3; the match to TRBD2 covers 8 bases. Trimming at V came to 6 bases and at J to 1 base, leaving 18 bases not matched to a gene. The CDR3 runs 19 residues. The germline gives CDR1 WNHNN, CDR2 SYGVQD (reference sequence). CDR3 amino acids: CASSPGERGFLHGTDTQYF. Written as DNA, the CDR3 is TGCGCCAGCAGCCCCGGGGAGCGGGGGTTCCTGCACGGCACAGATACGCAGTATTTT.

The chain combines TRBV9 with TRBJ2-1; D is undetermined. The germline V and J ends were trimmed by 0 bases and 6 bases, with 13 bases remaining between them. Looked up from germline, CDR1 is SGDLS and CDR2 is YYNGEE. The CDR3 contains 15 residues. The CDR3 DNA is TGTGCCAGCAGCGTAGAAGTCGGCTGGGGCAATGAGCAGTTCTTC. The encoded protein is CASSVEVGWGNEQFF.

This clone has more than one count but fewer than ten. The chain links TRBV11-3 to TRBJ2-1, with TRBD2 identical over 9 bases. Germline CDR1 SGHNT, CDR2 YENEEA. This CDR3 spans 14 amino acids. V gave up 8 bases and J gave up 7 bases; unmatched junction bases: 9. For the CDR3, the DNA is TGTGCCAGCGGGCGCGGGGGGGCCCAAAATGAGCAGTTCTTC. Amino acid sequence: CASGRGGAQNEQFF.

This chain links TRBV28 with TRBJ2-1; 12 bases line up with TRBD2. Per the germline V gene, CDR1 is MDHEN and CDR2 is SYDVKM. The CDR3 covers 18 residues. V trimming: 6 bases; J trimming: 8 bases; junction bases outside the gene matches: 17. The CDR3 here is CASSRTASGRALQHEQFF. DNA for the CDR3: TGTGCCAGCAGCCGAACCGCTAGCGGGAGGGCCTTACAACATGAGCAGTTCTTC.

The V gene is TRBV5-1, the J gene TRBJ2-2; D uncertain. V was clipped by 4 bases and J by 6 bases, with 16 bases between them. CDR3 length: 15 residues. Looked up from germline, CDR1 is SGHRS and CDR2 is YFSETQ. The DNA for the CDR3 is TGCGCCAGCAGCCCCCTCGTGGACCACGCCGGGGAGCTGTTTTTT. Its protein product is CASSPLVDHAGELFF.

The V call is TRBV27, the J call TRBJ2-7; perhaps TRBD2 as D (5 bases). The CDR3 contains 16 residues. V was trimmed by 3 bases and J by 3 bases, leaving 18 bases between them. Germline V CDR1 and CDR2: MNHEY, SMNVEV (reference sequence). Here the CDR3 DNA reads TGTGCCAGCAGTTTCCACCCCGTCGGGATAGTCTACGAGCAGTACTTC. It specifies CASSFHPVGIVYEQYF.

V and J are TRBV2 and TRBJ2-3, with D hard to call. CDR1 is SNHLY and CDR2 is FYNNEI in the germline V gene. The V gene lost 3 bases and the J gene lost 6 bases, with 13 bases spanning the gap. The CDR3 consists of 14 residues. The DNA for the CDR3 is TGTGCCAGCAGTGACCAGAGTGCTCGGGATACGCAGTATTTT. Protein product: CASSDQSARDTQYF.

The V call is TRBV7-9, the J call TRBJ2-1; 7 bases agree with TRBD2. CDR1 and CDR2 from the germline V gene are SEHNR and FQNEAQ (reference sequence). Losses at the gene ends were 6 bases for V and 0 bases for J; bases not matched to a gene: 5. The CDR3 extends over 15 amino acids. The CDR3 nucleotides are TGTGCCAGCAGGCATAAGCGGGGCTCCTACAATGAGCAGTTCTTC. Its translation: CASRHKRGSYNEQFF.

This chain joins TRBV6-5 and TRBJ1-2; D gene unclear. This CDR3 has 16 residues. Germline CDR1 is MNHEY and CDR2 is SVGAGI. The V end lost 0 bases, the J end lost 3 bases, and 14 bases lay between the germline ends. CDR3 sequence (DNA): TGTGCCAGCAGTTACTCAGTAGGGAATTCCGACTATGGCTACACCTTC. Translated, it gives CASSYSVGNSDYGYTF.

V is TRBV5-6 and J is TRBJ2-3; D might be TRBD1 (6 bases). Trimming cost V 2 bases and J 3 bases, with 7 bases left between them. Looked up from germline, CDR1 is SGHDT and CDR2 is YYEEEE. This CDR3 spans 13 amino acids. The CDR3 here is CASSLQGTDTQYF. Written as DNA, the CDR3 is TGTGCCAGCAGCTTACAGGGTACAGATACGCAGTATTTT.

The chain carries TRBV2 and TRBJ2-1; a weak D match, TRBD2 (6 bases). Deletions cut 9 bases from V and 6 bases from J, with 12 bases between. The CDR3 sequence is 12 residues long. Germline V lookup: CDR1 SNHLY, CDR2 FYNNEI. The CDR3 here is CARATSLNEQFF. The CDR3 nucleotides are TGTGCCAGGGCAACTAGCCTCAATGAGCAGTTCTTC.

V gene TRBV7-9 combines with J gene TRBJ2-7, with D hard to call. Germline V gives CDR1 SEHNR, CDR2 FQNEAQ (reference sequence). This CDR3 contains 12 residues. Trimming cost V 1 base and J 6 bases, with 7 bases left between them. CDR3 amino acids: CASSLEVGEQYF. The CDR3 DNA is TGTGCCAGCAGCTTAGAGGTCGGCGAGCAGTACTTC.

The chain combines TRBV5-1 with TRBJ2-5, with 8 positions matching TRBD2. The J segment lost 1 base and the V segment lost 2 bases, leaving 4 bases of the junction unmatched. CDR3 length: 15 amino acids. CDR1 and CDR2 from the germline V gene are SGHRS and YFSETQ. In DNA form, the CDR3 reads TGCGCCAGCAGCTTCGGACTAGCAATCCAAGAGACCCAGTACTTC. As protein: CASSFGLAIQETQYF.

As concerns this clone: The sample carries other DNA sequences with the same CDR3. This chain uses TRBV18 with TRBJ2-1; 12 bases are shared with TRBD2. Looked up from germline, CDR1 is KGHSH and CDR2 is LQKENI. This CDR3 contains 14 residues. J lost 10 bases, V lost 3 bases, and 4 bases had no gene match. The CDR3 spells CASSPTSGGGEQFF. Written as DNA, the CDR3 is TGTGCCAGCTCACCGACTAGCGGGGGAGGGGAGCAGTTCTTC.

This chain's CDR3 is CASSKFQIGGKNIQYF. Here the CDR3 DNA reads TGTGCCAGCAGTAAGTTCCAAATTGGAGGCAAAAACATTCAGTACTTC. V gene TRBV28 combines with J gene TRBJ2-4; D may be TRBD2 (5 bases). V lost 5 bases, J lost 3 bases, and 17 bases lay in between. This CDR3 spans 16 amino acids. The germline gives CDR1 MDHEN, CDR2 SYDVKM.

The V gene is TRBV15, the J gene TRBJ1-2, with no clear D. Between the trimmed V and J ends, which lost 5 bases and 4 bases, there was a span of 11 bases. Germline V gene lookup returns CDR1 LNHNV and CDR2 YYDKDF (reference sequence). This CDR3 has 13 residues. CDR3 coding DNA: TGTGCCACCAGCGAGGCCGGAATCTATGGCTACACCTTC. Residues: CATSEAGIYGYTF.

The chain carries TRBV2 and TRBJ1-5; D remains ambiguous. Per the germline V gene, CDR1 is SNHLY and CDR2 is FYNNEI. The CDR3 runs 13 residues. Between the trimmed V and J ends, which lost 4 bases and 6 bases, there was a span of 10 bases. The CDR3 nucleotides read TGTGCCAGCAGTGTTTGGGAAAGTCAGCCCCAGCATTTT. Its translation: CASSVWESQPQHF.

This chain connects TRBV2 to TRBJ2-2; the D is unclear. This CDR3 comprises 14 residues. The V end was cut by 7 bases, the J end by 5 bases, with 14 bases between. Germline-derived CDR1 and CDR2 are SNHLY and FYNNEI. The DNA of the CDR3 is TGTGCCAGCACGAGCCAGAGACAAACCGGGGAGCTGTTTTTT. Its protein product is CASTSQRQTGELFF.

This clone was found a few times. The gene calls are TRBV28 and TRBJ1-1; 11 bases match TRBD1. There are 15 residues in the CDR3. Germline V gene lookup returns CDR1 MDHEN and CDR2 SYDVKM. Trimming cost V 2 bases and J 5 bases; bases outside gene matches: 4. The CDR3 loop reads CASSLGGQGGTEAFF. For the CDR3, the DNA is TGTGCCAGCAGTTTAGGGGGACAGGGGGGGACTGAAGCTTTCTTT.

The CDR3 bases are TGTGCCAGCAGTCCAAGGGGGACTAGTGTCACCCAGTACTTC. Translating it yields CASSPRGTSVTQYF. The chain uses TRBV2 and TRBJ2-5; 8 positions match TRBD2. CDR3 length equals 14 residues. From germline, CDR1 is SNHLY and CDR2 FYNNEI. Losses at the gene ends were 5 bases for V and 8 bases for J; bases not matched to a gene: 10.

The chain is built from TRBV28 and TRBJ1-4, with 9 bases that match TRBD1. The CDR3 totals 15 residues. Losses at the gene ends were 7 bases for V and 6 bases for J; bases not matched to a gene: 9. From germline, CDR1 is MDHEN and CDR2 SYDVKM. CDR3: CASNRQGEGDEKLFF. The CDR3 bases are TGTGCCAGCAACAGACAGGGGGAGGGGGATGAAAAACTGTTTTTT.

The chain employs TRBV27 and TRBJ2-7; D remains unclear. V shed 4 bases and J shed 3 bases, with 7 bases lying between them. The germline V gene encodes CDR1 MNHEY and CDR2 SMNVEV (reference sequence). The CDR3 extends over 12 amino acids. CDR3 bases: TGTGCCAGCAGTTCCCCGGGCTACGAGCAGTACTTC. It yields the protein CASSSPGYEQYF.

The rearrangement joins TRBV6-1 to TRBJ2-2; 9 nucleotides line up with TRBD1. CDR3 length: 17 residues. Trimming cost V 0 bases and J 4 bases; bases outside gene matches: 6. Germline CDR1 reads MNHNS; CDR2 reads SASEGT. CDR3 region: CASSEAWWDRVTGELFF. The CDR3, as DNA: TGTGCCAGCAGTGAAGCGTGGTGGGACAGGGTCACCGGGGAGCTGTTTTTT.

This chain joins TRBV11-2 and TRBJ2-5, with no clear D. V was cut by 4 bases and J by 9 bases, with 15 bases left in between. Germline V CDR1 and CDR2: SGHAT, FQNNGV. The CDR3 has 13 amino acids. CDR3 amino acids: CASSSGGSGSQYF. CDR3 nucleotide sequence: TGTGCCAGCAGCTCCGGTGGGTCAGGCTCCCAGTACTTC.

V is TRBV6-5 and J is TRBJ2-7, with 12 bases fitting TRBD2. CDR3 size: 14 residues. Germline assignment: CDR1 MNHEY and CDR2 SVGAGI. Germline trimming cut 4 bases from V and 4 bases from J; bases unmatched to any gene: 2. The CDR3 bases are TGTGCCAGCAGTTTCCTAGCGGGAGGGTACGAGCAGTACTTC. Protein: CASSFLAGGYEQYF.

The V call is TRBV11-2, the J call TRBJ2-1, with 8 bases fitting TRBD1. Per germline, CDR1 SGHAT and CDR2 FQNNGV. CDR3 size: 19 residues. V lost 2 bases, J lost 8 bases, and 20 bases stayed unmatched. CDR3 in amino acids: CASSLYVFGPRQGAYEQFF. The CDR3 DNA reads TGTGCCAGCAGCTTATACGTCTTTGGGCCAAGGCAGGGGGCCTATGAGCAGTTCTTC.

The chain recombines TRBV6-1 with TRBJ1-2; D ambiguous. V gave up 0 bases and J gave up 8 bases, with 10 bases separating them. CDR1 is MNHNS, CDR2 SASEGT, per germline. The CDR3 is made up of 13 amino acids. The CDR3 reads CASSEAVPGGYTF. CDR3 sequence (DNA): TGTGCCAGCAGTGAAGCTGTACCTGGGGGCTACACCTTC.

The chain couples TRBV19 to TRBJ1-1, with D possibly TRBD1 on 6 matching bases. The CDR3 extends over 13 amino acids. CDR1 and CDR2 (germline): LNHDA, SQIVND (reference sequence). Trimming removed 9 bases from V and 11 bases from J, with 22 bases in between. CDR3 DNA: TGTGCCAGCAAATCTGAGGGGGAGCGACGGGCTTTCTTT. This codes for CASKSEGERRAFF.